Listed below are T cell receptor beta chains from one sample, sequenced in a study of T cell changes during pregnancy in multiple sclerosis. TCRdb's table, derived via immunoSEQ multiplex PCR, lists solely in-frame clones and lacks some. The sample carries 65,000 to 95,000 clones, approximately 90% recorded once. The sequenced sample was peripheral blood, obtained before pregnancy. These receptors were obtained from a female donor with multiple sclerosis, enrolled in a pregnancy study. Both conserved end residues are part of each CDR3. The order of the fields is D gene, clone size, CDR3 length, J gene, V gene, CDR3 DNA, CDR3 protein. The D gene is left open where the match is weak. The size field is filled for only some rows; it gives once, few, many or a size class.

D: .
size: .
length: 16
J: TRBJ1-6
V: TRBV7-2
DNA: TGTGCCAGCAGCTTAATGTGGAGCTCCTATAATTCACCCCTCCACTTT
CDR3: CASSLMWSSYNSPLHF

D: .
size: .
length: 16
J: TRBJ1-3
V: TRBV6-1
DNA: TGTGCCAGCAGTGAAGCGCCGGCAGGCTCTGGAAACACCATATATTTT
CDR3: CASSEAPAGSGNTIYF

D: TRBD1
size: .
length: 14
J: TRBJ2-3
V: TRBV6-4
DNA: TGTGCCAGCAGTGGGACAGGGGAGGCAGATACGCAGTATTTT
CDR3: CASSGTGEADTQYF

D: TRBD2
size: .
length: 17
J: TRBJ2-3
V: TRBV4-1
DNA: TGCGCCAGCAGCCAAGGGGGGAGCGGGGGTCTCTCGGATACGCAGTATTTT
CDR3: CASSQGGSGGLSDTQYF

D: TRBD1
size: once
length: 13
J: TRBJ2-7
V: TRBV6-5
DNA: TGTGCCAGCAGCTACATAACAGGGGGCGAGCAGTACTTC
CDR3: CASSYITGGEQYF

D: .
size: .
length: 12
J: TRBJ1-2
V: TRBV9
DNA: TGTGCCAGCAGCCCTACAGGGCTTGGCTACACCTTC
CDR3: CASSPTGLGYTF

D: .
size: .
length: 15
J: TRBJ2-7
V: TRBV2
DNA: TGTGCCAGCAGTGAAGGGCAGGGTGTCATCTACGAGCAGTACTTC
CDR3: CASSEGQGVIYEQYF

D: TRBD1
size: .
length: 14
J: TRBJ2-3
V: TRBV19
DNA: TGTGCCAGTAGCGGGACAGGCCACACAGATACGCAGTATTTT
CDR3: CASSGTGHTDTQYF

D: .
size: .
length: 15
J: TRBJ2-7
V: TRBV28
DNA: TGTGCCAGCAGCCCAACCCCCCGACAAGCCTACGAGCAGTACTTC
CDR3: CASSPTPRQAYEQYF

D: TRBD1
size: .
length: 14
J: TRBJ1-1
V: TRBV19
DNA: TGTGCCAGTAGTGCCACGACAGGGCGTACGGAAGCTTTCTTT
CDR3: CASSATTGRTEAFF

D: .
size: .
length: 16
J: TRBJ2-5
V: TRBV7-9
DNA: TGTGCCAGCAGCTTAGGGTCTCCCGACATCCAAGAGACCCAGTACTTC
CDR3: CASSLGSPDIQETQYF

D: TRBD2
size: .
length: 13
J: TRBJ2-3
V: TRBV7-2
DNA: TGTGCCAGCAGCCCCGGTCTAGCGGCCTCGCAGTATTTT
CDR3: CASSPGLAASQYF

D: .
size: .
length: 14
J: TRBJ2-7
V: TRBV7-8
DNA: TGTGCCAGCAGCTTTACAACAGGATCCTACGAGCAGTACTTC
CDR3: CASSFTTGSYEQYF

D: TRBD1
size: few
length: 13
J: TRBJ1-1
V: TRBV30
DNA: TGTGCCTGGGACACAGGGGGCGAGACTGAAGCTTTCTTT
CDR3: CAWDTGGETEAFF

D: TRBD1
size: .
length: 15
J: TRBJ1-5
V: TRBV4-1
DNA: TGCGCCAGCAGCCAAGGCGGACAGGCTAATCAGCCCCAGCATTTT
CDR3: CASSQGGQANQPQHF

D: .
size: .
length: 14
J: TRBJ2-2
V: TRBV19
DNA: TGTGCCAGTAGGAAGGGGGCGAACACCGGGGAGCTGTTTTTT
CDR3: CASRKGANTGELFF

D: .
size: .
length: 15
J: TRBJ1-1
V: TRBV21-1
DNA: TGTGCCAGCAGCAACAGGGGGCATGCGAACACTGAAGCTTTCTTT
CDR3: CASSNRGHANTEAFF

D: .
size: .
length: 16
J: TRBJ2-3
V: TRBV19
DNA: TGTGCCAGTAGTATTTTCCACAGGAAACACACAGATACGCAGTATTTT
CDR3: CASSIFHRKHTDTQYF

D: .
size: once
length: 17
J: TRBJ1-2
V: TRBV5-1
DNA: TGCGCCAGCAGCTCACATACCTTAGACAGGTTCGGGTATGGCTACACCTTC
CDR3: CASSSHTLDRFGYGYTF

D: .
size: .
length: 13
J: TRBJ2-7
V: TRBV28
DNA: TGTGCCAGCAGTTTTCGGCGGGGCTACGAGCAGTACTTC
CDR3: CASSFRRGYEQYF

D: TRBD1
size: .
length: 15
J: TRBJ1-2
V: TRBV9
DNA: TGTGCCAGCAGCGTAGCACAGGGGCGATACTATGGCTACACCTTC
CDR3: CASSVAQGRYYGYTF

D: TRBD1
size: once
length: 14
J: TRBJ1-2
V: TRBV19
DNA: TGTGCCAGTAGTACTTGGACAGGGACCTATGGCTACACCTTC
CDR3: CASSTWTGTYGYTF

D: TRBD2
size: .
length: 13
J: TRBJ2-7
V: TRBV7-3
DNA: TGTGCCAGCAGCCCTAGCGGGGGGAAGGAGCAGTACTTC
CDR3: CASSPSGGKEQYF

D: TRBD1
size: .
length: 14
J: TRBJ1-2
V: TRBV5-6
DNA: TGTGCCAGCGGAAAGGACAGGGTCGACTATGGCTACACCTTC
CDR3: CASGKDRVDYGYTF

D: .
size: .
length: 15
J: TRBJ1-6
V: TRBV14
DNA: TGTGCCAGCAGTCAAGCGGTAGTTCAGGGCTCACCCCTCCACTTT
CDR3: CASSQAVVQGSPLHF

D: .
size: .
length: 14
J: TRBJ2-1
V: TRBV5-8
DNA: TGTGCCAGCAGCCCCGGGGTCTCCTACAATGAGCAGTTCTTC
CDR3: CASSPGVSYNEQFF

D: .
size: .
length: 12
J: TRBJ1-2
V: TRBV30
DNA: TGTGCCTGGAGTGGTAACTCCTATGGCTACACCTTC
CDR3: CAWSGNSYGYTF

D: .
size: once
length: 11
J: TRBJ2-2
V: TRBV20-1
DNA: TGCAGTGCTAGAAAACTCGGGGAGCTGTTTTTT
CDR3: CSARKLGELFF

D: TRBD2
size: .
length: 13
J: TRBJ2-1
V: TRBV5-1
DNA: TGCGCCAGCAGCTCTAACTGGGGGGGAGTACAGTTCTTC
CDR3: CASSSNWGGVQFF

D: .
size: .
length: 14
J: TRBJ2-7
V: TRBV9
DNA: TGTGCCAGCAGCCCCGCGGGGGCCCTACGAGGGCAGTACTTC
CDR3: CASSPAGALRGQYF

D: TRBD1
size: .
length: 15
J: TRBJ1-2
V: TRBV6-5
DNA: TGTGCCAGCAGTTACGGAGACAGGGCTAGCCATGGCTACACCTTC
CDR3: CASSYGDRASHGYTF

D: .
size: .
length: 12
J: TRBJ1-2
V: TRBV7-9
DNA: TGTGCCAGCTGGCCGGGGATGGGGGGCTACACCTTC
CDR3: CASWPGMGGYTF

D: .
size: .
length: 15
J: TRBJ1-3
V: TRBV28
DNA: TGTGCCAGCCCCCCCGGAGGGGCTTCAGGAAACACCATATATTTT
CDR3: CASPPGGASGNTIYF

D: .
size: .
length: 15
J: TRBJ2-1
V: TRBV6-5
DNA: TGTGCCAGCAGTTACCAAGGACAGGTGGAGGGTGAGCAGTTCTTC
CDR3: CASSYQGQVEGEQFF

D: .
size: once
length: 16
J: TRBJ1-5
V: TRBV7-2
DNA: TGTGCCAGCAGCCCCCTAGTTACGGGATACAATCAGCCCCAGCATTTT
CDR3: CASSPLVTGYNQPQHF

D: TRBD2
size: .
length: 15
J: TRBJ2-3
V: TRBV6-4
DNA: TGTGCCAGCAGTGTTACTAGCGGGGGCACAGATACGCAGTATTTT
CDR3: CASSVTSGGTDTQYF

D: .
size: .
length: 15
J: TRBJ2-2
V: TRBV6-4
DNA: TGTGCCAGCAGTGAAAAAGACAGCAACACCGGGGAGCTGTTTTTT
CDR3: CASSEKDSNTGELFF

D: .
size: .
length: 17
J: TRBJ2-5
V: TRBV10-3
DNA: TGTGCCATCAGCCGACAATACCCTCCCGGGAGCCAAGAGACCCAGTACTTC
CDR3: CAISRQYPPGSQETQYF

D: .
size: .
length: 13
J: TRBJ1-6
V: TRBV9
DNA: TGTGCCAGCAACAGGGATTATAATTCACCCCTCCACTTT
CDR3: CASNRDYNSPLHF

D: TRBD2
size: .
length: 17
J: TRBJ2-3
V: TRBV4-2
DNA: TGTGCCAGCAGCCAAGATCGGACTAGCGGGGGGGCAGATACGCAGTATTTT
CDR3: CASSQDRTSGGADTQYF

D: .
size: .
length: 13
J: TRBJ2-1
V: TRBV5-1
DNA: TGCGCCAGCAGCTTACGGACTTTAAATGAGCAGTTCTTC
CDR3: CASSLRTLNEQFF

D: .
size: .
length: 12
J: TRBJ1-6
V: TRBV30
DNA: TGTGCCTGGACAATAGGGGATTCACCCCTCCACTTT
CDR3: CAWTIGDSPLHF